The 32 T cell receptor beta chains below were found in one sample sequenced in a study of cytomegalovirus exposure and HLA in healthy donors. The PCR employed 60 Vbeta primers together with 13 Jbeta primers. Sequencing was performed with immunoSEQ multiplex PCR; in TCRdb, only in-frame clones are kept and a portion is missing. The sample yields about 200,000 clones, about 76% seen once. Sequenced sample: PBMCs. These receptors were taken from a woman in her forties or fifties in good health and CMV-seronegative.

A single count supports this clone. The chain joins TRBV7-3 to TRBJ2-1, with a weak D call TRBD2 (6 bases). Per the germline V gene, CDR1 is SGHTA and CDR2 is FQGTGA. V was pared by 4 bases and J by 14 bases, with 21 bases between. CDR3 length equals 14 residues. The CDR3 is CASSSHAGDSRKFF. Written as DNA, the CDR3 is TGTGCCAGCAGCTCCCACGCCGGGGACTCCAGGAAGTTCTTC.

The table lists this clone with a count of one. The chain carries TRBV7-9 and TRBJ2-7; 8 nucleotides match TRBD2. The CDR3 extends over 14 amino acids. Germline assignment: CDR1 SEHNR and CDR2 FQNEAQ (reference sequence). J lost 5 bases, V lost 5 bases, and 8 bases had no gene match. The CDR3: CASSGAGGLNEQYF. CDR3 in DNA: TGTGCCAGCAGCGGGGCGGGGGGACTCAACGAGCAGTACTTC.

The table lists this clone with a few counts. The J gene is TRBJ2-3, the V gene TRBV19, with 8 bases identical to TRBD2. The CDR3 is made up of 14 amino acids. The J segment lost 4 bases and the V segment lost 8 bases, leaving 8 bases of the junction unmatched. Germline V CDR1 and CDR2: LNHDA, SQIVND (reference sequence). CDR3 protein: CASRRGGASDTQYF. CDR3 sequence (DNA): TGTGCCAGTCGACGGGGGGGCGCGTCAGATACGCAGTATTTT.

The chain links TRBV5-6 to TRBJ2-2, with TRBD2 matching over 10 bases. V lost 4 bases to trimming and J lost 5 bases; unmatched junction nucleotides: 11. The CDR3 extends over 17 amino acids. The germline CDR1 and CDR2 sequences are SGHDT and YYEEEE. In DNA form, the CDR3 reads TGTGCCAGCAGCCTCCAAGCGGGGGGGCCTCGTACCGGGGAGCTGTTTTTT. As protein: CASSLQAGGPRTGELFF.

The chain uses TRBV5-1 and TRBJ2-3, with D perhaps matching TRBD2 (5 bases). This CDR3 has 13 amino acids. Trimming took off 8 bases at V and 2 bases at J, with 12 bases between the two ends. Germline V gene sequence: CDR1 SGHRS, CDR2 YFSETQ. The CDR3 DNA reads TGCGCCAGTTGTAGCGTTCCCACAGATACGCAGTATTTT. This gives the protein CASCSVPTDTQYF.

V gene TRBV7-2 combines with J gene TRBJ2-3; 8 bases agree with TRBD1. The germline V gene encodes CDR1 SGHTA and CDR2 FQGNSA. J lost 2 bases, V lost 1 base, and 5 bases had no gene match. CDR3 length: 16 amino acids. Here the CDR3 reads CASSLVQGAFTDTQYF. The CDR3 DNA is TGTGCCAGCAGCTTAGTTCAGGGGGCTTTCACAGATACGCAGTATTTT.

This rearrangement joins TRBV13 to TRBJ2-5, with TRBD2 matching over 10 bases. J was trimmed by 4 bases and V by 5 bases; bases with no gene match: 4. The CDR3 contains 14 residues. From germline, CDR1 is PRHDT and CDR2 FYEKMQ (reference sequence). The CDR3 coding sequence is TGTGCCAGCAGCGGCAGGACTAGCGGAGAGACCCAGTACTTC. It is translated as CASSGRTSGETQYF.

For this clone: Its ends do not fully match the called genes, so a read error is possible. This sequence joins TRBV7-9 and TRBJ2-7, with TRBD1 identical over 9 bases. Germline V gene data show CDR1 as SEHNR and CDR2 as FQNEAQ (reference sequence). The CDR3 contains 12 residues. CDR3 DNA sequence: TGCGCCGGGGGACAGGGACTCTACGAGCAGTACTTC. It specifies CAGGQGLYEQYF.

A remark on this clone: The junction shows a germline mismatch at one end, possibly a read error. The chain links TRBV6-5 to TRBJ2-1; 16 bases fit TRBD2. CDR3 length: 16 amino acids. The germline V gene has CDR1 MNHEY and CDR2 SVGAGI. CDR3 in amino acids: CASSYSKGTSGRELFF. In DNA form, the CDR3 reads TGTGCCAGCAGTTACTCGAAGGGGACTAGCGGGAGGGAGCTGTTCTTC.

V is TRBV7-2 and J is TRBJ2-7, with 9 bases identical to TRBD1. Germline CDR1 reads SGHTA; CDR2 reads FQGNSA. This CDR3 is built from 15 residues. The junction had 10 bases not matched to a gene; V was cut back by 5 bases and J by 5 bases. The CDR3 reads CASSRPGTGSNEQYF. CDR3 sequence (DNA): TGTGCCAGCAGCCGTCCCGGGACAGGGTCGAACGAGCAGTACTTC. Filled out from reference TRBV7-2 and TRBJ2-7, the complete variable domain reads GAGVSQSPSNKVTEKGKDVELRCDPISGHTALYWYRQSLGQGLEFLIYFQGNSAPDKSGLPSDRFSAERTGGSVSTLTIQRTQQEDSAVYLCASSRPGTGSNEQYFGPGTRLTVT.

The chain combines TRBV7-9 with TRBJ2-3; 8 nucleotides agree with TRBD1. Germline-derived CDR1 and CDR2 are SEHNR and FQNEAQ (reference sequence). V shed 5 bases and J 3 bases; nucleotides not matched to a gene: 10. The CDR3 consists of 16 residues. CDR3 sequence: CASSPRAGGGTDTQYF. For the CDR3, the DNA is TGTGCCAGCAGCCCCCGGGCAGGGGGCGGGACAGATACGCAGTATTTT.

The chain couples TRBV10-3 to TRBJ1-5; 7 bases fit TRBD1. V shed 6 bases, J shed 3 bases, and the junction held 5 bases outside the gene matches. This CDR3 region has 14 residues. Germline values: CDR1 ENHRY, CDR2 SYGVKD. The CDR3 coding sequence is TGTGCCATCAGGACGACAGGGAACAATCAGCCCCAGCATTTT. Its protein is CAIRTTGNNQPQHF.

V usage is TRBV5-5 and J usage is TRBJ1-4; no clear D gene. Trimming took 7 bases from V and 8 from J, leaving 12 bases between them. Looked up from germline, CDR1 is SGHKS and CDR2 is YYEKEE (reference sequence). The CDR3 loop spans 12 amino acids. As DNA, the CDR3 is TGTGCCAGCGATAGCACACGGGAAAAACTGTTTTTT. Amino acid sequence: CASDSTREKLFF.

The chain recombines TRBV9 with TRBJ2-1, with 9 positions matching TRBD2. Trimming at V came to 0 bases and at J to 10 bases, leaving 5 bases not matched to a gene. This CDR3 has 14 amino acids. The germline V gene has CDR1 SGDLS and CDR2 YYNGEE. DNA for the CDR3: TGTGCCAGCAGCGTAGGGAGCGGGGGGACAGAGCAGTTCTTC. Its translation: CASSVGSGGTEQFF.

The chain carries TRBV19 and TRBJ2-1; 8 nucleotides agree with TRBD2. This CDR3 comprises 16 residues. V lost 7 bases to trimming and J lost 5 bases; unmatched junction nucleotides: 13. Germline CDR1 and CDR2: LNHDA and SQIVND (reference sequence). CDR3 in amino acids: CASIRVGAGGHNEQFF. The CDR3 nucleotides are TGTGCCAGTATAAGAGTGGGGGCGGGGGGCCACAATGAGCAGTTCTTC.

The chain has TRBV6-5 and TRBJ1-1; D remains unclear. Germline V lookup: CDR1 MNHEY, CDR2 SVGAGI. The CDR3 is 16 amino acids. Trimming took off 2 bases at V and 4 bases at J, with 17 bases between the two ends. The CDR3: CASSYGRKRGVTEAFF. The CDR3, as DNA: TGTGCCAGCAGTTACGGCCGAAAGCGCGGCGTCACTGAAGCTTTCTTT.

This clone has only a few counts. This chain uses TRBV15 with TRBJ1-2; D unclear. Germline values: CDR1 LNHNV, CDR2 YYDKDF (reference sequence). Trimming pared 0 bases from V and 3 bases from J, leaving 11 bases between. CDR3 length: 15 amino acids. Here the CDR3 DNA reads TGTGCCACCAGCAGAGATGTCAGTCCCGACTATGGCTACACCTTC. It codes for CATSRDVSPDYGYTF. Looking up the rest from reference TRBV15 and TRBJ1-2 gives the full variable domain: DAMVIQNPRYQVTQFGKPVTLSCSQTLNHNVMYWYQQKSSQAPKLLFHYYDKDFNNEADTPDNFQSRRPNTSFCFLDIRSPGLGDTAMYLCATSRDVSPDYGYTFGSGTRLTVV.

CDR3 bases: TGTGCCAGCAGCTCAAGGACTGGTACGGGTGAAGAGACCCAGTACTTC. It translates to CASSSRTGTGEETQYF. The rearrangement uses TRBV11-2 and TRBJ2-5, with a possible D match to TRBD2 (5 bases). V lost 4 bases and J lost 3, with 18 bases in between. The germline CDR1 and CDR2 sequences are SGHAT and FQNNGV. The CDR3 covers 16 residues. Full variable domain (missing parts from reference TRBV11-2 and TRBJ2-5): EAGVAQSPRYKIIEKRQSVAFWCNPISGHATLYWYQQILGQGPKLLIQFQNNGVVDDSQLPKDRFSAERLKGVDSTLKIQPAKLEDSAVYLCASSSRTGTGEETQYFGPGTRLLVL.

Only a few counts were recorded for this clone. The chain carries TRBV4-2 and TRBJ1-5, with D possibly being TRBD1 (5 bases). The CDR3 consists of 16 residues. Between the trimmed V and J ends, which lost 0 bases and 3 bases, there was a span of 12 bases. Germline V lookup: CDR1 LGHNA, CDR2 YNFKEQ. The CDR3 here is CASSQEGRVSNQPQHF. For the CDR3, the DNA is TGTGCCAGCAGCCAAGAAGGCAGGGTGTCCAATCAGCCCCAGCATTTT.

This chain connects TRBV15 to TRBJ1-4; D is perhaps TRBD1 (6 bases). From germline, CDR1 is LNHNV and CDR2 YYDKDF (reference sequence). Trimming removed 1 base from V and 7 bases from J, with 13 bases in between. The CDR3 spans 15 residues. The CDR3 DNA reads TGTGCCACCAGCAGAGGGACAGCCACGGGTGAAAAACTGTTTTTT. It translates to CATSRGTATGEKLFF.

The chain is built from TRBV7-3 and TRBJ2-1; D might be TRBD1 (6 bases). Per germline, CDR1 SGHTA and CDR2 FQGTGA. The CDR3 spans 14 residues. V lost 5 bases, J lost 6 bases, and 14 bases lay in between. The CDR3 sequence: CASSPQGPINEQFF. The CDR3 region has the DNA TGTGCCAGCAGCCCCCAGGGGCCAATCAATGAGCAGTTCTTC.

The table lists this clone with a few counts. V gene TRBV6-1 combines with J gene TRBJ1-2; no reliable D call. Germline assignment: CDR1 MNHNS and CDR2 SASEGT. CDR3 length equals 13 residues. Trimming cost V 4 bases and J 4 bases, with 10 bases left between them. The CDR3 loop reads CASSGWAGYGYTF. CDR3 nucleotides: TGTGCCAGCAGTGGATGGGCTGGCTATGGCTACACCTTC.

CDR3 sequence: CASSLSQRDSYNEQFF. DNA of the CDR3: TGTGCCAGCAGTTTATCCCAGCGGGACTCCTACAATGAGCAGTTCTTC. The chain joins TRBV7-9 to TRBJ2-1; 7 positions match TRBD2. The junction had 8 bases not matched to a gene; V was cut back by 6 bases and J by 0 bases. The germline V gene has CDR1 SEHNR and CDR2 FQNEAQ (reference sequence). The CDR3 totals 16 residues.

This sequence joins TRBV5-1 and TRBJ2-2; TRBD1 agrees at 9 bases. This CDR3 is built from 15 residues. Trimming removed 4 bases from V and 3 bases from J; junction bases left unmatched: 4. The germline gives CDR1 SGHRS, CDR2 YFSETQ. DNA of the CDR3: TGCGCCAGCAGCGGGGGACAGGGCTACACCGGGGAGCTGTTTTTT. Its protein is CASSGGQGYTGELFF.

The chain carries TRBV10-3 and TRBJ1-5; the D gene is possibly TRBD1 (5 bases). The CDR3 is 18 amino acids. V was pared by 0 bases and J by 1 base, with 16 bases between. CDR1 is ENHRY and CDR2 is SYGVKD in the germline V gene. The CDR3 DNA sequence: TGTGCCATCAGTGAGTCTCCAGGGCCGGCGGGGAGCAATCAGCCCCAGCATTTT. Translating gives CAISESPGPAGSNQPQHF.

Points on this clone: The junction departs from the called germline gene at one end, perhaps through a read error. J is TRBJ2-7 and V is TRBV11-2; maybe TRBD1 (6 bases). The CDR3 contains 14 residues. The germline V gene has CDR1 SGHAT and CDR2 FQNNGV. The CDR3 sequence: CASSIDPWTAEQYF. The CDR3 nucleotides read TGTGCCAGCAGCATAGACCCTTGGACAGCCGAGCAGTACTTC.

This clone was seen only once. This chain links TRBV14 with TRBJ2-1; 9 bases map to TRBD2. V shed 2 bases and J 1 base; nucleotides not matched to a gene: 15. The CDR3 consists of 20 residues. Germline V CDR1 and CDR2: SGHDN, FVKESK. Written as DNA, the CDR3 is TGTGCCAGCAGCCAACACCCGGGACTAGCTTCTTTGGGGTCCTACAATGAGCAGTTCTTC. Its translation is CASSQHPGLASLGSYNEQFF.

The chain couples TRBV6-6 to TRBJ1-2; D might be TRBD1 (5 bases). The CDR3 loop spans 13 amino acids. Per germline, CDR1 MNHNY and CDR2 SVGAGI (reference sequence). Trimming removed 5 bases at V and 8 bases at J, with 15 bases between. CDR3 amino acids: CASSRREIEGYTF. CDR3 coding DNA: TGTGCCAGCAGTCGCAGGGAAATTGAGGGCTACACCTTC.

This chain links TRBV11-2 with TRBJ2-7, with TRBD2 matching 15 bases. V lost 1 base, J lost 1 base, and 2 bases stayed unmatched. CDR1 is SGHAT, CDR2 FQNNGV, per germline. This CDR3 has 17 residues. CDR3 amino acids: CASSLGTSGRASYEQYF. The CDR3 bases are TGTGCCAGCAGCTTAGGGACTAGCGGGAGGGCATCCTACGAGCAGTACTTC.

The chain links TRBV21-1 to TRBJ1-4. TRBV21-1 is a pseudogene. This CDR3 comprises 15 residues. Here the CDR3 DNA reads TGTGCCAGCAGCAAAGGAAGGCCAGTAGCAGAAAAACTGTTTTTT. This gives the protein CASSKGRPVAEKLFF.

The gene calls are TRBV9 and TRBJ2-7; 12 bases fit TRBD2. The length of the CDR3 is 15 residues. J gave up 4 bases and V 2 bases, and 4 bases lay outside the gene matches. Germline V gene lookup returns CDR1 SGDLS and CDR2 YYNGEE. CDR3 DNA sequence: TGTGCCAGCAGCGTCGGACTAGCGGGGTCTTACGAGCAGTACTTC. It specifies CASSVGLAGSYEQYF.

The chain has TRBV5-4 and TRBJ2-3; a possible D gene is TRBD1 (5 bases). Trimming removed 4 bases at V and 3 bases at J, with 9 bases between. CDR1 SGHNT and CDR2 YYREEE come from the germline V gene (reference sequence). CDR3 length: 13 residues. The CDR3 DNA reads TGTGCCAGCAGCCGGACAAAAACAGATACGCAGTATTTT. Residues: CASSRTKTDTQYF.